The 29 T cell receptor beta chains below all came from one sample that was sequenced in a study of T cells after yellow fever vaccination. Via MiXCR, TCRdb re-called the 5' RACE reads, giving one row per CDR3 protein. The data hold some 390,000 distinct CDR3 sequences, with 6% to 8% observed a single time. The specimen comprised PBMCs, sampled 5 days after the yellow fever booster vaccination. The receptors shown here come from a man aged 25-45 years who received the YFV17D yellow fever vaccine.

This clonotype was observed many times. The chain uses TRBV28 and TRBJ1-6; 8 bases are a match to TRBD1. The CDR3 covers 15 residues. Germline CDR1 reads MDHEN; CDR2 reads SYDVKM. The V and J ends lost 5 bases and 10 bases, in that order; junction bases with no gene match: 10. The CDR3 loop reads CASSLDRGPRSPLHF. The CDR3 bases are TGTGCCAGCAGTCTCGACAGGGGACCGAGGTCACCCCTCCACTTT.

This clonotype has a count of ten or more. The chain recombines TRBV29-1 with TRBJ2-1, with 16 bases aligning to TRBD2. Germline CDR1 is SQVTM and CDR2 is ANQGSEA. J lost 6 bases, V lost 7 bases, and 9 bases had no gene match. This CDR3 spans 16 amino acids. Written as DNA, the CDR3 is TGCAGCGGCTATCTCGGGACTAGCGGGAGGGCCAATGAGCAGTTCTTC. Its protein is CSGYLGTSGRANEQFF.

This clonotype was detected many times. The CDR3 bases are TGTGCCAGCAGTTCAGGGGCTTTAGCGGTATACAATGAGCAGTTCTTC. This sequence encodes CASSSGALAVYNEQFF. This chain connects TRBV12-3 or TRBV12-4 to TRBJ2-1, with D perhaps being TRBD1 or TRBD2 (6 bases each). Trimming cost V 4 bases and J 4 bases, with 17 bases left between them. The length of the CDR3 is 16 residues.

This clonotype came up many times. This chain connects TRBV20-1 to TRBJ2-5; tentatively, D is TRBD2 (5 bases). This CDR3 contains 15 residues. V gave up 1 base and J gave up 7 bases, with 19 bases separating them. In germline, CDR1 is DFQATT, CDR2 SNEGSKA (reference sequence). The CDR3 loop is CSARVGGLTGGTQYF. As DNA, the CDR3 is TGCAGTGCTAGAGTGGGCGGGTTAACCGGAGGGACCCAGTACTTC.

This clonotype was counted ten times or more. This rearrangement joins TRBV7-2 to TRBJ2-7; maybe TRBD1 (7 bases). The CDR3 extends over 14 amino acids. CDR1 is SGHTA, CDR2 FQGNSA, per germline. V was clipped by 4 bases and J by 7 bases, with 17 bases between them. In nucleotides, the CDR3 is TGTGCCAGCAGCTCCCAGGGGGGATCCGTTGAGCAGTACTTC. Translating gives CASSSQGGSVEQYF.

This clonotype was seen ten or more times. This chain connects TRBV27 to TRBJ2-2; the match to TRBD2 covers 7 bases. Germline V gene sequence: CDR1 MNHEY, CDR2 SMNVEV (reference sequence). This CDR3 spans 15 amino acids. The trim removed 2 bases at V and 3 bases at J, leaving 3 bases unmatched. The CDR3 protein is CASSLGRGYTGELFF. CDR3 nucleotides: TGTGCCAGCAGTTTAGGGCGGGGGTACACCGGGGAGCTGTTTTTT.

In its sample, this clonotype was seen a few times. This rearrangement joins TRBV5-4 to TRBJ2-3; no reliable D call. Trimming left V 0 bases short and J 7 bases short, with 6 bases between. The CDR3 is 12 amino acids. Per the germline V gene, CDR1 is SGHNT and CDR2 is YYREEE (reference sequence). CDR3 sequence (DNA): TGTGCCAGCAGCTTGGTTACGAATACGCAGTATTTT. Amino acid sequence: CASSLVTNTQYF.

This clonotype was seen a handful of times. This rearrangement joins TRBV9 to TRBJ2-7; D is ambiguous. V dropped 3 bases and J dropped 6 bases, with 13 bases sitting between them. Germline CDR1 SGDLS, CDR2 YYNGEE. The CDR3 contains 13 residues. The CDR3 nucleotides are TGTGCCAGCAGCGAAGATTATTGGGGCGAGCAGTACTTC. The encoded protein is CASSEDYWGEQYF. Full variable domain (outside the CDR3, taken from reference TRBV9 and TRBJ2-7): DSGVTQTPKHLITATGQRVTLRCSPRSGDLSVYWYQQSLDQGLQFLIQYYNGEERAKGNILERFSAQQFPDLHSELNLSSLELGDSALYFCASSEDYWGEQYFGPGTRLTVT.

V gene TRBV4-3 combines with J gene TRBJ2-1; TRBD2 matches at 9 bases. Germline trimming cut 1 base from V and 4 bases from J; bases unmatched to any gene: 2. Germline V CDR1 and CDR2: LGHNA, YSLEER. The CDR3 sequence is 15 residues long. The CDR3 bases are TGCGCCAGCAGCCAAGGGAGCGGGGGGTACAATGAGCAGTTCTTC. This gives the protein CASSQGSGGYNEQFF.

The sample holds a few counts of this clonotype. This chain uses TRBV12-3 or TRBV12-4 with TRBJ2-1, with 9 bases identical to TRBD2. The V and J ends lost 4 bases and 0 bases, in that order; junction bases with no gene match: 19. There are 21 residues in the CDR3. The CDR3 DNA follows: TGTGCCAGCAGTTCGCCTCCCCCTAGCGGGAAATACTGGGGCTCCTACAATGAGCAGTTCTTC. Protein product: CASSSPPPSGKYWGSYNEQFF.

This chain links TRBV7-2 with TRBJ2-2; D might be TRBD1 (5 bases). The germline V gene has CDR1 SGHTA and CDR2 FQGNSA. The CDR3 contains 15 residues. V was clipped by 1 base and J by 5 bases, with 11 bases between them. The CDR3 DNA sequence: TGTGCCAGCAGCTTAGTAGGCCCAGGGACCGGGGAGCTGTTTTTT. Translation: CASSLVGPGTGELFF.

The chain has TRBV20-1 and TRBJ1-1; TRBD1 aligns across 9 bases. The CDR3 runs to 13 residues. Germline V gene lookup returns CDR1 DFQATT and CDR2 SNEGSKA (reference sequence). Trimming took 6 bases from V and 11 from J; bases not matched to a gene: 13. The CDR3 DNA follows: TGCAGTGCCTACCCCGAGACAGGGGGTAGGGCTTTCTTT. Its translation: CSAYPETGGRAFF.

The sample holds many counts of this clonotype. The chain uses TRBV15 and TRBJ2-5; 7 positions match TRBD1. The V segment lost 0 bases and the J segment 2 bases; nucleotides outside the gene matches: 3. This CDR3 is 15 amino acids long. CDR1 and CDR2 from the germline V gene are LNHNV and YYDKDF (reference sequence). The CDR3 here is CATSRDPGQQETQYF. The CDR3 nucleotides read TGTGCCACCAGCAGAGATCCGGGACAGCAAGAGACCCAGTACTTC.

As DNA, the CDR3 is TGTGCCAGCAGCTCCCGGGACAGGGGACTAGCGGGAGGGAATGAGCAGTTCTTC. It is translated as CASSSRDRGLAGGNEQFF. The chain carries TRBV11-1 and TRBJ2-1; TRBD2 aligns across 16 bases. The CDR3 covers 18 residues. With V trimmed by 4 bases and J by 7 bases, 10 bases remained unmatched. Germline-derived CDR1 and CDR2 are SGHAT and FQDESV (reference sequence).

The V and J genes are TRBV20-1 and TRBJ1-5; D unclear. V was shortened by 3 bases and J by 0 bases, with 15 bases between the two germline ends. Per the germline V gene, CDR1 is DFQATT and CDR2 is SNEGSKA (reference sequence). The CDR3 spans 16 residues. CDR3 DNA: TGCAGTGCTAGGAGGGAAGCGTCCTATAGCAATCAGCCCCAGCATTTT. This sequence encodes CSARREASYSNQPQHF.

V is TRBV7-3 and J is TRBJ2-5; D may correspond to TRBD1 or TRBD2 (5 bases each). This CDR3 region has 15 residues. V was pared by 0 bases and J by 5 bases, with 13 bases between. Germline V gives CDR1 SGHTA, CDR2 FQGTGA. In DNA, the CDR3 is TGTGCCAGCAGCTTAACGAGTGAGGGGACGGAGACCCAGTACTTC. It encodes CASSLTSEGTETQYF.

This clonotype has at least ten counts. The gene calls are TRBV5-1 and TRBJ2-5; perhaps TRBD1 as D (6 bases). The length of the CDR3 is 14 residues. V lost 3 bases, J lost 1 base, and 10 bases lay in between. CDR1 is SGHRS, CDR2 YFSETQ, per germline. In DNA, the CDR3 is TGCGCCAGCAGCTGGAGACAGGCCCAAGAGACCCAGTACTTC. This codes for CASSWRQAQETQYF.

With respect to this clonotype: One end of the junction varies from germline; a read error may be responsible. The rearrangement uses TRBV6-5 and TRBJ2-7, with D unclear. CDR1 and CDR2 (germline): MNHEY, SVGAGI. This CDR3 contains 10 residues. For the CDR3, the DNA is TGTGCCTGCAGCACCGACGAGCAGTACTTC. Translated: CACSTDEQYF.

This clonotype was picked up a small number of times. The genes are TRBV10-3 and TRBJ2-7; possibly TRBD2 for D (5 bases). This CDR3 spans 12 amino acids. Germline-derived CDR1 and CDR2 are ENHRY and SYGVKD. V was pared by 3 bases and J by 8 bases, with 11 bases between. This chain's CDR3 is CAISEGGWQQYF. CDR3 coding DNA: TGTGCCATCAGTGAAGGAGGATGGCAGCAGTACTTC.

This chain connects TRBV7-2 to TRBJ2-7; D call uncertain. This CDR3 region has 14 residues. V was trimmed by 5 bases and J by 2 bases, leaving 13 bases between them. Germline CDR1 is SGHTA and CDR2 is FQGNSA. As DNA, the CDR3 is TGTGCCAGCAGCATCTCAGAGAGACCCTACGAGCAGTACTTC. The encoded protein is CASSISERPYEQYF.

The chain carries TRBV19 and TRBJ2-3, with TRBD1 identical over 7 bases. The CDR3 loop spans 17 amino acids. V lost 0 bases and J lost 2; bases outside the gene matches: 8. The germline V gene encodes CDR1 LNHDA and CDR2 SQIVND (reference sequence). The DNA of the CDR3 is TGTGCCAGTAGTATAGATCTTAGGGGGCTCTCCACAGATACGCAGTATTTT. Translated, it gives CASSIDLRGLSTDTQYF.

This clonotype was seen more than once but under ten times. This sequence joins TRBV27 and TRBJ2-5; 11 bases agree with TRBD2. J was trimmed by 4 bases and V by 5 bases; bases with no gene match: 6. This CDR3 is 15 amino acids long. CDR1 and CDR2 (germline): MNHEY, SMNVEV (reference sequence). The CDR3 DNA reads TGTGCCAGCAGTCCCACACTAGCGGGAGTAGAGACCCAGTACTTC. Amino acid sequence: CASSPTLAGVETQYF.

The chain uses TRBV5-1 and TRBJ1-1, with D maybe TRBD1 (5 bases). V lost 1 base to trimming and J lost 3 bases, with 10 bases between them. This CDR3 is 14 amino acids long. Germline CDR1 is SGHRS and CDR2 is YFSETQ. The CDR3 DNA is TGCGCCAGCAGCTTGTACGGGGGGGACACTGAAGCTTTCTTT. Its translation is CASSLYGGDTEAFF.

This clonotype was counted at least ten times. V is TRBV20-1 and J is TRBJ2-5; D remains ambiguous. The CDR3 extends over 13 amino acids. Germline loops: CDR1 DFQATT, CDR2 SNEGSKA (reference sequence). Trimming left V 6 bases short and J 5 bases short, with 16 bases between. CDR3 in amino acids: CSANTYLGETQYF. The CDR3 bases are TGCAGTGCAAATACCTATTTGGGTGAGACCCAGTACTTC.

This clonotype was seen a handful of times. J is TRBJ1-4 and V is TRBV19; D perhaps matches TRBD1 (5 bases). Trimming took 7 bases from V and 7 from J, leaving 25 bases between them. The CDR3 is 17 residues long. Germline V gene sequence: CDR1 LNHDA, CDR2 SQIVND (reference sequence). This CDR3 is CASNSADRPRGGEKLFF. The DNA for the CDR3 is TGTGCCAGTAACAGCGCAGACCGTCCGAGGGGAGGTGAAAAACTGTTTTTT. The full variable domain, with the rest looked up from reference TRBV19 and TRBJ1-4, is DGGITQSPKYLFRKEGQNVTLSCEQNLNHDAMYWYRQDPGQGLRLIYYSQIVNDFQKGDIAEGYSVSREKKESFPLTVTSAQKNPTAFYLCASNSADRPRGGEKLFFGSGTQLSVL.

The J gene is TRBJ2-1, the V gene TRBV5-6; 8 nucleotides match TRBD2. The CDR3 runs 14 residues. The germline V gene has CDR1 SGHDT and CDR2 YYEEEE. V lost 4 bases to trimming and J lost 6 bases; unmatched junction nucleotides: 6. The CDR3 sequence: CASSPGLVGNEQFF. CDR3 nucleotide sequence: TGTGCCAGCAGCCCGGGACTAGTGGGCAATGAGCAGTTCTTC.

This clonotype was seen at least ten times. The rearrangement links TRBV29-1 to TRBJ1-1; D uncertain. V was trimmed by 4 bases and J by 8 bases, leaving 14 bases between them. Germline CDR1 and CDR2: SQVTM and ANQGSEA. This CDR3 contains 12 residues. The DNA of the CDR3 is TGCAGCGTTGCTACGGGAATTAGAGAAGCTTTCTTT. As protein: CSVATGIREAFF.

The chain couples TRBV19 to TRBJ2-3; D gene uncertain. The CDR3 runs to 12 residues. CDR1 is LNHDA and CDR2 is SQIVND in the germline V gene (reference sequence). Deletions cut 6 bases from V and 6 bases from J, with 10 bases between. Here the CDR3 reads CASSRAHDTQYF. CDR3 bases: TGTGCCAGTAGCCGGGCCCACGATACGCAGTATTTT.

This clonotype was seen more than once but under ten times. The gene calls are TRBV10-3 and TRBJ1-1; no clear D. The germline V and J ends were trimmed by 8 bases and 4 bases, with 14 bases remaining between them. This CDR3 comprises 13 residues. From germline, CDR1 is ENHRY and CDR2 SYGVKD. CDR3 sequence (DNA): TGTGCCATCTTGGAGGGTTCAGGCACTGAAGCTTTCTTT. Protein sequence: CAILEGSGTEAFF.